The next 10 T cell receptor beta chains were all read from a single sample in a study of blood T cells in healthy people across ages. The authors ran a second PCR of 7 to 11 cycles using a sample-barcoded 5' primer and a J-beta primer mix. TCRdb re-called the 5' RACE reads with MiXCR, one entry per CDR3 protein. The sample has 700,000 to 950,000 distinct CDR3 sequences; about 40% are singletons. The sample comprised blood. These receptors came from a woman between 55 and 75 years old in good health.

The V call is TRBV7-2, the J call TRBJ2-7; 7 nucleotides match TRBD2. Looked up from germline, CDR1 is SGHTA and CDR2 is FQGNSA. The ends lost 5 bases at V and 3 bases at J; junction bases unmatched: 13. The CDR3 loop spans 16 amino acids. The DNA of the CDR3 is TGTGCCAGCAGCGGTGGGACTACCGCTTTTTTCTACGAGCAGTACTTC. Translated: CASSGGTTAFFYEQYF.

The chain uses TRBV6-2 or TRBV6-3 and TRBJ2-5, with D tentatively TRBD2 (7 bases). V lost 4 bases to trimming and J lost 13 bases, with 34 bases between them. CDR3 length: 18 amino acids. Germline V gives CDR1 MNHEY, CDR2 SVGEGT. For the CDR3, the DNA is TGTGCCAGCAGTTTGGGGGTCTCGTGGCGGGAGAGGGACAATGAGCGGTACTTC. This codes for CASSLGVSWRERDNERYF.

This rearrangement joins TRBV10-3 to TRBJ1-2; D call uncertain. Germline V CDR1 and CDR2: ENHRY, SYGVKD. The CDR3 has 13 residues. Trimming took 5 bases from V and 8 from J, leaving 15 bases between them. The CDR3 nucleotides read TGTGCCATCAGTTCTGACGGCTCGGGGGGCTACACCTTC. It codes for CAISSDGSGGYTF.

The rearrangement uses TRBV28 and TRBJ2-4; 10 bases are shared with TRBD2. The J call may be in error: the DNA end matches TRBJ2-5 better. Germline CDR1 MDHEN, CDR2 SYDVKM. This CDR3 spans 16 amino acids. The CDR3 is CASSLGGLATQETQYF. The CDR3, as DNA: TGTGCCAGCAGTTTAGGGGGACTAGCGACCCAAGAGACCCAGTACTTC.

The chain combines TRBV7-8 with TRBJ2-7, with D unclear. V was pared by 3 bases and J by 2 bases, with 8 bases between. Germline V gene data show CDR1 as SGHVS and CDR2 as FQNEAQ. The CDR3 runs 13 residues. For the CDR3, the DNA is TGTGCCAGCAGCTTTCGTCCGGCCTACGAGCAGTACTTC. It is translated as CASSFRPAYEQYF.

This clonotype has at least ten counts. This chain uses TRBV5-1 with TRBJ2-3; no reliable D call. Deletions cut 0 bases from V and 4 bases from J, with 6 bases between. Germline V gene lookup returns CDR1 SGHRS and CDR2 YFSETQ. The CDR3 runs 13 residues. The CDR3 DNA reads as TGCGCCAGCAGCTTGGAGGGCGCAGATACGCAGTATTTT. This codes for CASSLEGADTQYF.

This clonotype was observed a handful of times. V is TRBV5-1 and J is TRBJ2-1; 11 bases match TRBD2. The V gene's germline CDR1 is SGHRS and CDR2 YFSETQ. The CDR3 loop spans 14 amino acids. The V gene end was trimmed by 4 bases and the J gene end by 9 bases; junction bases not matched to a gene: 6. The CDR3 loop is CASSQSGLAVEQFF. CDR3 nucleotides: TGCGCCAGCAGCCAGTCGGGACTAGCGGTTGAGCAGTTCTTC.

This sequence joins TRBV7-2 and TRBJ2-7, with D hard to call. Deletions cut 4 bases from V and 4 bases from J, with 20 bases between. CDR1 and CDR2 from the germline V gene are SGHTA and FQGNSA. The CDR3 covers 16 residues. DNA of the CDR3: TGTGCCAGCAGCTCACCGCCGGGTCTTGCTCTATACGAGCAGTACTTC. Protein sequence: CASSSPPGLALYEQYF.

The chain has TRBV19 and TRBJ2-6, with 8 positions matching TRBD1. CDR1 and CDR2 from the germline V gene are LNHDA and SQIVND (reference sequence). Losses at the gene ends were 7 bases for V and 0 bases for J; bases not matched to a gene: 8. This CDR3 comprises 17 residues. The CDR3, as DNA: TGTGCCAGTACCGCCGGGACAGGTAGCTCTGGGGCCAACGTCCTGACTTTC. Translated: CASTAGTGSSGANVLTF.

V usage is TRBV5-4 and J usage is TRBJ2-5, with D hard to call. In germline, CDR1 is SGHNT, CDR2 YYREEE (reference sequence). The CDR3 runs 16 residues. Deletions cut 0 bases from V and 7 bases from J, with 19 bases between. The CDR3 DNA is TGTGCCAGCAGCTTGGGTGGGCCTTTGCAGCGTGGGACCCAGTACTTC. Its protein product is CASSLGGPLQRGTQYF.